This TCR beta chain comes out of a study of OX40 agonist ivuxolimab in advanced cancers. Study-level information: Ivuxolimab was delivered to patients intravenously every 2 weeks at doses spanning 0.01 to 10 mg/kg. Prior anti-PD-1, anti-PD-L1 or anti-CTLA-4 therapy did not bar entry, and approximately 43% had some. Of mixed ages from roughly 23 to 80 and averaging about 60 years, the group was approximately 80% male.

This CDR3 region has 15 residues. The ends lost 2 bases at V and 1 base at J; junction bases unmatched: 3. Germline CDR1 SGHRS, CDR2 YFSETQ. Sequenced by immunoSEQ multiplex PCR; TCRdb stores in-frame clones only, minus some. The table includes about 35,000 clones, 74% detected once. The specimen was CD4+ or CD8+ T cells sorted from blood, collected in a trial of the OX40 agonist ivuxolimab. The source of this sequence is an adult with an advanced solid tumor such as melanoma, head and neck, liver or kidney cancer. The rearrangement links TRBV5-1 to TRBJ2-3; TRBD1 aligns across 8 bases. The CDR3 sequence: CASSFGQGRTDTQYF. The CDR3 DNA is TGCGCCAGCAGCTTCGGACAGGGACGCACAGATACGCAGTATTTT.